These 20 T cell receptor beta chains were sequenced from one sample in a study of cytomegalovirus exposure and HLA in healthy donors. 13 Jbeta primers and 60 Vbeta primers were used for the PCR. Profiling relied on immunoSEQ multiplex PCR, and the TCRdb table lists in-frame clones only, not all of them. The table has over 150,000 clones, just under 80% seen once. Sequenced: PBMCs. The source of these receptors is a woman aged 50 to 60 in good health and CMV-seropositive.

The chain is built from TRBV20-1 and TRBJ2-7; D not certain. The CDR3 has 11 residues. The V and J ends lost 0 bases and 12 bases respectively, with 12 bases between them. Germline lookup yields CDR1 DFQATT and CDR2 SNEGSKA (reference sequence). The CDR3: CSARDKLRSYF. The CDR3 DNA reads TGCAGTGCTAGAGATAAGCTGCGGTCGTACTTC.

This sequence joins TRBV20-1 and TRBJ2-7; perhaps TRBD1 as D (6 bases). CDR1 and CDR2 from the germline V gene are DFQATT and SNEGSKA (reference sequence). V was pared by 6 bases and J by 3 bases, with 9 bases between. The CDR3 is 11 residues long. The CDR3 spells CSAEDSYEQYF. CDR3 in DNA: TGCAGTGCGGAGGACAGCTACGAGCAGTACTTC.

The gene calls are TRBV2 and TRBJ2-3; TRBD2 agrees at 12 bases. CDR1 and CDR2 (germline): SNHLY, FYNNEI. V gave up 7 bases and J gave up 4 bases; unmatched junction bases: 12. The CDR3 runs to 17 residues. CDR3 DNA sequence: TGTGCCAGCAACCTAAGGAGACTAGCGGGGGCCCCAGATACGCAGTATTTT. This sequence encodes CASNLRRLAGAPDTQYF. Supplemented by reference TRBV2 and TRBJ2-3, the full variable domain reads EPEVTQTPSHQVTQMGQEVILRCVPISNHLYFYWYRQILGQKVEFLVSFYNNEISEKSEIFDDQFSVERPDGSNFTLKIRSTKLEDSAMYFCASNLRRLAGAPDTQYFGPGTRLTVL.

J is TRBJ2-3 and V is TRBV5-4, with TRBD1 identical over 10 bases. Germline CDR1 reads SGHNT; CDR2 reads YYREEE (reference sequence). The CDR3 is made up of 17 amino acids. Trimming cost V 4 bases and J 2 bases; bases outside gene matches: 10. CDR3 residues: CASSILPGQGITDTQYF. The DNA of the CDR3 is TGTGCCAGCAGCATTCTTCCGGGACAGGGGATCACAGATACGCAGTATTTT. Based on the CDR3 plus reference TRBV5-4 and TRBJ2-3, the full variable domain is ETGVTQSPTHLIKTRGQQVTLRCSSQSGHNTVSWYQQALGQGPQFIFQYYREEENGRGNFPPRFSGLQFPNYSSELNVNALELDDSALYLCASSILPGQGITDTQYFGPGTRLTVL.

This chain connects TRBV4-1 to TRBJ1-2; 8 bases line up with TRBD1. Germline values: CDR1 MGHRA, CDR2 YSYEKL. V shed 0 bases and J 8 bases; nucleotides not matched to a gene: 11. The CDR3 consists of 16 residues. As DNA, the CDR3 is TGCGCCAGCAGCCAAGATTACGGGGACAGGATAAAGGGCTACACCTTC. Protein: CASSQDYGDRIKGYTF.

The V and J genes are TRBV6-5 and TRBJ1-5, with D possibly being TRBD1 (5 bases). CDR3 length equals 15 residues. V was cut by 4 bases and J by 3 bases, with 13 bases left in between. Germline CDR1 MNHEY, CDR2 SVGAGI. Written as DNA, the CDR3 is TGTGCCAGCAGTTCCGAGACAGAGTACAATCAGCCCCAGCATTTT. It yields the protein CASSSETEYNQPQHF.

This chain connects TRBV7-6 to TRBJ2-1, with D possibly matching TRBD1 (6 bases). V was cut by 0 bases and J by 7 bases, with 13 bases left in between. Germline CDR1 reads SGHVS; CDR2 reads FNYEAQ. This CDR3 has 15 amino acids. The CDR3 DNA reads TGTGCCAGCAGCTTAGCGGTACAGGGAAAGAATGAGCAGTTCTTC. Encoded protein: CASSLAVQGKNEQFF.

This chain uses TRBV25-1 with TRBJ2-5, with unresolved D. The germline V gene encodes CDR1 MGHDK and CDR2 SYGVNS. V was pared by 1 base and J by 5 bases, with 11 bases between. The CDR3 runs 14 residues. The CDR3 protein is CASSEWSSVETQYF. CDR3 sequence (DNA): TGTGCCAGCAGTGAATGGAGTAGTGTTGAGACCCAGTACTTC. Together with reference TRBV25-1 and TRBJ2-5, the CDR3 gives the full variable domain: EADIYQTPRYLVIGTGKKITLECSQTMGHDKMYWYQQDPGMELHLIHYSYGVNSTEKGDLSSESTVSRIRTEHFPLTLESARPSHTSQYLCASSEWSSVETQYFGPGTRLLVL.

The chain has TRBV18 and TRBJ2-2; unclear D gene. Germline CDR1 is KGHSH and CDR2 is LQKENI. Between the trimmed V and J ends, which lost 3 bases and 4 bases, there was a span of 12 bases. The CDR3 is 15 residues long. The CDR3 sequence is CASSPPKTSTGELFF. The CDR3 coding sequence is TGTGCCAGCTCACCCCCGAAGACATCCACCGGGGAGCTGTTTTTT.

This chain uses TRBV7-9 with TRBJ2-5; 11 nucleotides agree with TRBD2. Germline values: CDR1 SEHNR, CDR2 FQNEAQ (reference sequence). Trimming took 5 bases from V and 0 from J; bases not matched to a gene: 14. CDR3 length equals 19 residues. The CDR3 coding sequence is TGTGCCAGCAGCCCCGGGACAGGGTGGACTAGCGGGTACCAAGAGACCCAGTACTTC. The encoded protein is CASSPGTGWTSGYQETQYF.

The chain is built from TRBV6-4 and TRBJ1-1; D unclear. The CDR3 spans 14 residues. V lost 0 bases, J lost 4 bases, and 9 bases lay in between. From germline, CDR1 is MRHNA and CDR2 SNTAGT. The CDR3 DNA is TGTGCCAGCAGTGACTCCAGCGGTACCACTGAAGCTTTCTTT. It encodes CASSDSSGTTEAFF.

The chain combines TRBV29-1 with TRBJ2-1, with 9 positions matching TRBD1. The CDR3 extends over 15 amino acids. Per the germline V gene, CDR1 is SQVTM and CDR2 is ANQGSEA. V was pared by 4 bases and J by 6 bases, with 10 bases of the junction left unmatched. The CDR3 protein is CSVVPGQGHINEQFF. CDR3 DNA sequence: TGCAGCGTTGTTCCGGGACAGGGTCACATCAATGAGCAGTTCTTC.

This chain joins TRBV5-4 and TRBJ1-4; D is perhaps TRBD1 (6 bases). Trimming took off 4 bases at V and 8 bases at J, with 21 bases between the two ends. The CDR3 loop spans 16 amino acids. Germline lookup yields CDR1 SGHNT and CDR2 YYREEE (reference sequence). CDR3 protein: CASSQRRSEGDEKLFF. DNA of the CDR3: TGTGCCAGCAGCCAACGACGCTCAGAGGGGGACGAAAAACTGTTTTTT.

The chain uses TRBV6-1 and TRBJ1-4; D may be TRBD1 (6 bases). The germline V and J ends were trimmed by 5 bases and 5 bases, with 12 bases remaining between them. This CDR3 spans 14 amino acids. Germline CDR1 is MNHNS and CDR2 is SASEGT. CDR3 nucleotides: TGTGCCAGCAGTTCCCGGGACAAGAATGAAAAACTGTTTTTT. As protein: CASSSRDKNEKLFF.

The chain has TRBV11-3 and TRBJ2-2, with a tentative D call TRBD2 (5 bases). In germline, CDR1 is SGHNT, CDR2 YENEEA. The germline V and J ends were trimmed by 4 bases and 7 bases, with 16 bases remaining between them. The CDR3 spans 15 residues. The CDR3 is CASSSDRGVVGELFF. CDR3 nucleotides: TGTGCCAGCAGCTCCGACCGGGGAGTGGTCGGGGAGCTGTTTTTT.

The chain is built from TRBV15 and TRBJ1-1, with TRBD1 matching 10 bases. This CDR3 region has 15 residues. CDR1 and CDR2 (germline): LNHNV, YYDKDF (reference sequence). Germline trimming cut 4 bases from V and 6 bases from J; bases unmatched to any gene: 8. The CDR3 protein is CATSNRDRGFSEAFF. The CDR3 nucleotides read TGTGCCACCAGCAACCGGGACAGGGGTTTTTCTGAAGCTTTCTTT.

The rearrangement joins TRBV5-8 to TRBJ1-3; D call uncertain. Germline V CDR1 and CDR2: SGHTS, YDEGEE. V dropped 2 bases and J dropped 0 bases, with 6 bases sitting between them. This CDR3 spans 14 amino acids. The CDR3 nucleotides are TGTGCCAGCAGCTTTAGAGTCTCTGGAAACACCATATATTTT. Protein sequence: CASSFRVSGNTIYF.

The gene calls are TRBV5-1 and TRBJ1-3; maybe TRBD1 (5 bases). This CDR3 has 15 amino acids. Germline V gives CDR1 SGHRS, CDR2 YFSETQ. V was shortened by 0 bases and J by 2 bases, with 9 bases between the two germline ends. The CDR3 nucleotides read TGCGCCAGCAGCTTGGAGGGGATCCCTGGAAACACCATATATTTT. As protein: CASSLEGIPGNTIYF.

V usage is TRBV7-3 and J usage is TRBJ2-3; D may be TRBD1 (5 bases). Germline CDR1 reads SGHTA; CDR2 reads FQGTGA. V was cut by 3 bases and J by 5 bases, with 12 bases left in between. The CDR3 length is 14 residues. The CDR3 region is CASSFSGGQDTQYF. In DNA, the CDR3 is TGTGCCAGCAGCTTTAGTGGTGGACAAGATACGCAGTATTTT.

This clone was detected a few times. The chain is built from TRBV27 and TRBJ2-5, with TRBD2 as a possible D gene (6 bases). V was trimmed by 3 bases and J by 2 bases, leaving 10 bases between them. Germline V CDR1 and CDR2: MNHEY, SMNVEV (reference sequence). This CDR3 is built from 14 residues. The CDR3 DNA reads as TGTGCCAGCAGTTTCTACCGGGAGCAAGAGACCCAGTACTTC. Translating it yields CASSFYREQETQYF.